The subject of this entry is one T cell receptor beta chain. The data were taken from a study of identical twins. TCRdb reprocessed the 5' RACE reads via MiXCR and lists one record per CDR3 protein. The data hold approximately 550,000 distinct CDR3 sequences, with around 20% observed a single time. Germline CDR1 and CDR2: SEHNR and FQNEAQ (reference sequence). Trimming took off 6 bases at V and 6 bases at J, with 19 bases between the two ends. The CDR3 sequence is 15 residues long. The same data also went into a second study, on yellow fever vaccine responses in identical twins.

V usage is TRBV7-9 and J usage is TRBJ2-3, with D maybe TRBD2 (6 bases). Sequenced sample: CD4+ T cells sorted from blood. The receptor was derived from a woman aged 18-29 years in good health. The CDR3 is CASSPRGGTSDTQYF. In DNA form, the CDR3 reads TGTGCCAGCAGTCCGCGGGGCGGCACATCTGATACGCAGTATTTT.